Listed below are T cell receptor beta chains from one sample, sequenced in a study of CD8 T cells in ankylosing spondylitis. TCRdb analysed the 5' RACE reads with MiXCR anew, one entry per CDR3 protein. The sample lists 150,000 to 200,000 distinct CDR3 sequences; more than 10% were seen once. Sequenced: blood, either unsorted or a sorted T cell fraction (not recorded which). The receptors stem from a male donor with ankylosing spondylitis or in good health (not recorded which). Each CDR3 is given with its conserved first and last residue. A D gene is named only where the DNA matches it firmly. Size is stated for part of the rows, as once, few or many counts, or as a class when the clone is expanded.

many TRBJ2-7 - TRBV27 TGTGCCAGCAGTTTCCCGGGCTACGAGCAGTACTTC CASSFPGYEQYF
few TRBJ2-3 - TRBV11-2 TGTGCCAGCAGCTCCCCAGCCCAGAGCACAGATACGCAGTATTTT CASSSPAQSTDTQYF
- TRBJ1-1 TRBD1 TRBV5-1 TGCGCCAGCACCGACAGGGGTGGGACTGAAGCTTTCTTT CASTDRGGTEAFF
many TRBJ2-2 TRBD1 TRBV6-5 TGTGCCAGCAGCTTAGGGACAGACACCGGGGAGCTGTTTTTT CASSLGTDTGELFF
- TRBJ1-1 - TRBV5-5 TGTGCCAGCAGCCGGGACTGGGGAGAATTTGAAGCTTTCTTT CASSRDWGEFEAFF
few TRBJ2-2 - TRBV12-3/TRBV12-4 TGTGCCAGCAGCCGCGGGACACCGAACACCGGGGAGCTGTTTTTT CASSRGTPNTGELFF
many TRBJ2-7 - TRBV4-1 TGCGCCAGCAGCCAAGAAGGGGTAGCCGCGCAGTACTTC CASSQEGVAAQYF
- TRBJ2-3 - TRBV14 TGTGCCAGCAGCCAAGATATAGGGAGCACAGATACGCAGTATTTT CASSQDIGSTDTQYF
- TRBJ2-3 TRBD2 TRBV5-1 TGCGCCAGCAGCCCTTTCGGGGGGGTCGGGGGCACAGATACGCAGTATTTT CASSPFGGVGGTDTQYF
few TRBJ2-3 - TRBV12-3/TRBV12-4 TGTGCCAGCAGTTTACCAGGAGGAGGCACAGATACGCAGTATTTT CASSLPGGGTDTQYF
many TRBJ2-7 - TRBV12-5 TGTGCTAGTGGCGAAAGACCCTACGAGCAGTACTTC CASGERPYEQYF
few TRBJ2-7 - TRBV7-9 TGTGCCAGCAGCTTCACGGGCGAGCAGTACTTC CASSFTGEQYF
- TRBJ2-7 - TRBV5-5 TGTGCCAGCAGCCCGATTGTTCCCATGCCTAAGAGGGAGCAGTACTTC CASSPIVPMPKREQYF
- TRBJ2-1 TRBD2 TRBV7-2 TGTGCCAGCAGCACCGGACTAGCGGGATGGGGGACCAATGAGCAGTTCTTC CASSTGLAGWGTNEQFF
- TRBJ2-3 - TRBV3-1 TGTGCCAGCAGTGACTCATTAGCGGAATATCTAGGTACGCAGTATTTT CASSDSLAEYLGTQYF
- TRBJ1-3 TRBD1 TRBV20-1 TGCAGTGCTTGGACAGGGGGCAATGGAAACACCATATATTTT CSAWTGGNGNTIYF
few TRBJ2-1 TRBD1 TRBV2 TGTGCCAGCAGGGATCTCCGGGACAGGGACAATGAGCAGTTCTTC CASRDLRDRDNEQFF
many TRBJ2-2 - TRBV10-3 TGTGCCATCAGTGAGATTCGAGGGGGACTATTCACCGGGGAGCTGTTTTTT CAISEIRGGLFTGELFF
- TRBJ2-2 - TRBV6-5 TGTGCCAGCAGTTACTCGGGGTTGAACACCGGGGAGCTGTTTTTT CASSYSGLNTGELFF
few TRBJ2-7 - TRBV15 TGTGCCACCAGCAGTGGGGACGGGGTAAACGAGCAGTACTTC CATSSGDGVNEQYF
many TRBJ2-1 TRBD1 TRBV7-6 TGTGCCAGCAGCTGGGACAGGAATGAGCAGTTCTTC CASSWDRNEQFF
few TRBJ1-1 - TRBV20-1 TGCAGTGCTAGTCGCCCGGGGGAGCCTGAAGCTTTCTTT CSASRPGEPEAFF